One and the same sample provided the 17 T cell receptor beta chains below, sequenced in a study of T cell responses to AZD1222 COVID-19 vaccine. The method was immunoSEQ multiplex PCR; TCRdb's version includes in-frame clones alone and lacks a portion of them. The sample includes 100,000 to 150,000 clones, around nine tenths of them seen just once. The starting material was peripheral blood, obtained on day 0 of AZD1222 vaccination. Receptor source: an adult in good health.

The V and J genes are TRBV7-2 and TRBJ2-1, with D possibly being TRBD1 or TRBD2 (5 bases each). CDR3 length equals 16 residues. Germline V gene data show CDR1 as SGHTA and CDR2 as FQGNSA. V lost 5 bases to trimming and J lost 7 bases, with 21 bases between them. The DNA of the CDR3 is TGTGCCAGCAGCAGAAGAGGGGTCGCATTTGTAAATGAGCAGTTCTTC. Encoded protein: CASSRRGVAFVNEQFF.

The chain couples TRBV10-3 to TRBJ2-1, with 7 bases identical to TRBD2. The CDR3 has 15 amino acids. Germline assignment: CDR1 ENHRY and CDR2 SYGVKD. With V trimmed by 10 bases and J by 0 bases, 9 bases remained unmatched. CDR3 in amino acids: CATATSESSYNEQFF. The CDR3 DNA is TGTGCCACCGCTACTAGCGAGAGCTCCTACAATGAGCAGTTCTTC.

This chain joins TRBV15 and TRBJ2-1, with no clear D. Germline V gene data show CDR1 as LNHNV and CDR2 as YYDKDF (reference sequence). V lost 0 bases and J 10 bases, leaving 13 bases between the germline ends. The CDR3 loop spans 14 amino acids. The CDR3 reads CATSRDPVWQEQFF. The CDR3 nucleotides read TGTGCCACCAGCAGAGATCCCGTTTGGCAAGAGCAGTTCTTC.

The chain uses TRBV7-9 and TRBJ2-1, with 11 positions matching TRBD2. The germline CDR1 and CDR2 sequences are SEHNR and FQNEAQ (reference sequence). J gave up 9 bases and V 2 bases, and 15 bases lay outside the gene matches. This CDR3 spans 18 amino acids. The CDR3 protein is CASSLSTLSGRGEFEQFF. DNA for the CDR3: TGTGCCAGCAGCTTATCAACCCTTAGCGGGAGGGGGGAATTTGAGCAGTTCTTC.

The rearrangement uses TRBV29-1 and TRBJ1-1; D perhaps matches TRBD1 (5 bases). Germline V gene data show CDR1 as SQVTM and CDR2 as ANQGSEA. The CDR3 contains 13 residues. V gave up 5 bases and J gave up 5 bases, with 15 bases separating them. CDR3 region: CSVQTDLLTEAFF. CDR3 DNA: TGCAGCGTTCAGACAGACCTTTTAACTGAAGCTTTCTTT. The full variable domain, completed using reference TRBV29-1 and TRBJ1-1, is SAVISQKPSRDICQRGTSLTIQCQVDSQVTMMFWYRQQPGQSLTLIATANQGSEATYESGFVIDKFPISRPNLTFSTLTVSNMSPEDSSIYLCSVQTDLLTEAFFGQGTRLTVV.

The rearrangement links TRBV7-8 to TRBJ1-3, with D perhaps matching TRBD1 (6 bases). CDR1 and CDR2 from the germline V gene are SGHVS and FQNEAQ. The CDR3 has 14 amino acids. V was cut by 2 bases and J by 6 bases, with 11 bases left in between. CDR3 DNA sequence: TGTGCCAGCAGCTTAACGGGGGCGGAAAACACCATATATTTT. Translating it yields CASSLTGAENTIYF.

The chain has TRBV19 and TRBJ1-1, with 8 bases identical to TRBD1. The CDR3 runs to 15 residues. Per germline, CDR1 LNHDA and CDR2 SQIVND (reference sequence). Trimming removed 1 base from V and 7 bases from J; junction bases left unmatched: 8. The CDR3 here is CASSIGQGAAFEAFF. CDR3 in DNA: TGTGCCAGTAGTATAGGTCAGGGGGCGGCATTTGAAGCTTTCTTT. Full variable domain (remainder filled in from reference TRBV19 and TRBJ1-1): DGGITQSPKYLFRKEGQNVTLSCEQNLNHDAMYWYRQDPGQGLRLIYYSQIVNDFQKGDIAEGYSVSREKKESFPLTVTSAQKNPTAFYLCASSIGQGAAFEAFFGQGTRLTVV.

The CDR3 is CASSLYPSGETQYF. Written as DNA, the CDR3 is TGTGCCAGCAGTTTATATCCTAGCGGGGAGACCCAGTACTTC. The chain carries TRBV27 and TRBJ2-5, with TRBD2 matching 8 bases. The V segment lost 1 base and the J segment 5 bases; nucleotides outside the gene matches: 3. This CDR3 has 14 residues. Germline CDR1 is MNHEY and CDR2 is SMNVEV (reference sequence).

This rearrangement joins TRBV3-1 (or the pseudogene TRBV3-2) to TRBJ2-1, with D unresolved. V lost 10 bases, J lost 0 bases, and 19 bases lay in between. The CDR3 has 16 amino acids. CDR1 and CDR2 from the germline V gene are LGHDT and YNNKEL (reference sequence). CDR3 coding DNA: TGTGCCATCCTAAGAGGTATCCGTCCCTCCTACAATGAGCAGTTCTTC. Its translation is CAILRGIRPSYNEQFF.

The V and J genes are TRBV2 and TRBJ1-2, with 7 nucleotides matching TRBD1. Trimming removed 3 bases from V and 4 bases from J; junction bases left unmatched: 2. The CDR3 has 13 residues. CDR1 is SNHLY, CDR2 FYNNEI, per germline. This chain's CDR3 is CASSEGQRYGYTF. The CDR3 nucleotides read TGTGCCAGCAGTGAGGGACAGCGCTATGGCTACACCTTC.

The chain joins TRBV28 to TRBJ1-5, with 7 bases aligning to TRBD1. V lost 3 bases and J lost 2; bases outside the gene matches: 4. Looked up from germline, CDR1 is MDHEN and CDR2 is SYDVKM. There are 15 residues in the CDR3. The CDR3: CASSFKGAGNQPQHF. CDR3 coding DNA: TGTGCCAGCAGTTTCAAGGGGGCAGGCAATCAGCCCCAGCATTTT. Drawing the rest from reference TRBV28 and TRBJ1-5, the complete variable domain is DVKVTQSSRYLVKRTGEKVFLECVQDMDHENMFWYRQDPGLGLRLIYFSYDVKMKEKGDIPEGYSVSREKKERFSLILESASTNQTSMYLCASSFKGAGNQPQHFGDGTRLSIL.

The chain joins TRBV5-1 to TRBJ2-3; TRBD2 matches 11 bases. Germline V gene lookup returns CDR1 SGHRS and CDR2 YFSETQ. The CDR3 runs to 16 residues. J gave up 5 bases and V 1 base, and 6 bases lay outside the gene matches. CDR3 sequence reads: CASSLSSSGRIDTQYF. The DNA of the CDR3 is TGCGCCAGCAGCTTGTCTTCTAGCGGGAGGATAGATACGCAGTATTTT.

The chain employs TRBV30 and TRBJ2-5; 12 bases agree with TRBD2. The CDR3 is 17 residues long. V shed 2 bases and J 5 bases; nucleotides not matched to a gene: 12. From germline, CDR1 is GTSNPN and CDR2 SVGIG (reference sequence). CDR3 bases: TGTGCCTGGAGTCGGGCTAGCGGGAGGGCCGTCGTGGAGACCCAGTACTTC. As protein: CAWSRASGRAVVETQYF.

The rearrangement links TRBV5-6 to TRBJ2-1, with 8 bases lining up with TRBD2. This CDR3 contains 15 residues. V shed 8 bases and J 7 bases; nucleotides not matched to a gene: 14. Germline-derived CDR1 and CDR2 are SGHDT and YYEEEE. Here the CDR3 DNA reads TGTGCCAGTACAAAAGCGGGAGTTCTAGGGAATGAGCAGTTCTTC. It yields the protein CASTKAGVLGNEQFF.

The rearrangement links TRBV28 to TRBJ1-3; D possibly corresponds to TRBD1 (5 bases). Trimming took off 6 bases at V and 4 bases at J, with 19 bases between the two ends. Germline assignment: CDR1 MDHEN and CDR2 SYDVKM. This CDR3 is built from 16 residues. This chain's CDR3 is CASSAAGGGLGNTIYF. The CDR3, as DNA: TGTGCCAGCAGCGCCGCGGGGGGAGGTCTGGGAAACACCATATATTTT.

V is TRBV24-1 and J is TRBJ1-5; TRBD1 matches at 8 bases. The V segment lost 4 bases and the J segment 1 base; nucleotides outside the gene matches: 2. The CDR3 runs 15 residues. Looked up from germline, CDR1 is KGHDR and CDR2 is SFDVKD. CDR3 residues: CATSDTGGSNQPQHF. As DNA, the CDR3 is TGTGCCACCAGTGACACAGGGGGAAGCAATCAGCCCCAGCATTTT.

For the CDR3, the DNA is TGTGCCAGCAGCCGTCCCGGGACAGGGAACCCCGAAGCTTTCTTT. This translates into CASSRPGTGNPEAFF. The chain couples TRBV5-5 to TRBJ1-1; 9 positions match TRBD1. This CDR3 is 15 amino acids long. CDR1 and CDR2 from the germline V gene are SGHKS and YYEKEE (reference sequence). The J segment lost 8 bases and the V segment lost 4 bases, leaving 12 bases of the junction unmatched.